The source of this TCR beta chain is a study of Graves' ophthalmopathy and Graves' hyperthyroidism. Study-level results: Most thyroid-expanded clonotypes exceeding 0.001 frequency were also found in blood. Forecasting of ophthalmopathy progression by the model achieved approximately 70% sensitivity and about 77% specificity.

Each hyperthyroidism patient was newly diagnosed, with under 2 months' duration, and aged 18 to 65. Pregnancy or lactation, uncontrolled infections and other autoimmune diseases were grounds for excluding patients. The germline V gene encodes CDR1 SNHLY and CDR2 FYNNEI. The CDR3 consists of 13 residues. The V end lost 4 bases, the J end lost 2 bases, and 8 bases lay between the germline ends. This clonotype was counted many times. Its antigen is unknown. Amplification of TCR beta CDR3 regions used RNA transcripts. RT-PCR with HTBI primers came first, then second-round multiplex PCR. Each CDR3 protein gets one entry after TCRdb re-called the multiplex PCR reads with MiXCR. There are 400,000 to 450,000 distinct CDR3 sequences in the sample; around a fifth occur only once, and approximately 3% lies in the top ten.

The sample comprised peripheral blood. This clonotype was sampled from a young woman with stable Graves' hyperthyroidism. The chain combines TRBV2 with TRBJ2-5; D is ambiguous. The CDR3 spells CASSVEEQETQYF. In DNA, the CDR3 is TGTGCCAGCAGTGTCGAGGAGCAAGAGACCCAGTACTTC. Based on the CDR3 plus reference TRBV2 and TRBJ2-5, the full variable domain is EPEVTQTPSHQVTQMGQEVILRCVPISNHLYFYWYRQILGQKVEFLVSFYNNEISEKSEIFDDQFSVERPDGSNFTLKIRSTKLEDSAMYFCASSVEEQETQYFGPGTRLLVL.